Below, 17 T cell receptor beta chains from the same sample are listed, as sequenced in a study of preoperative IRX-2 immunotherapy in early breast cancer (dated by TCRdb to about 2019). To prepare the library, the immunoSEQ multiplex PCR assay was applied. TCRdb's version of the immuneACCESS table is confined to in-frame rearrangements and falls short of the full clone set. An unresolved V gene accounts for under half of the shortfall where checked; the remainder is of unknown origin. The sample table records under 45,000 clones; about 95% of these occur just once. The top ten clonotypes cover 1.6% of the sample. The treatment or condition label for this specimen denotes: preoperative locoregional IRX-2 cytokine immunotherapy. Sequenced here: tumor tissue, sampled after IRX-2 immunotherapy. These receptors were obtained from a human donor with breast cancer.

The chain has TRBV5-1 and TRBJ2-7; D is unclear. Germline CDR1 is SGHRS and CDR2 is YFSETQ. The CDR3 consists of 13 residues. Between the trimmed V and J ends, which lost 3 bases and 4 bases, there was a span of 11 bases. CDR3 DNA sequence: TGCGCCAGCAGCTCTGGGATCGCGTACGAGCAGTACTTC. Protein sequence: CASSSGIAYEQYF.

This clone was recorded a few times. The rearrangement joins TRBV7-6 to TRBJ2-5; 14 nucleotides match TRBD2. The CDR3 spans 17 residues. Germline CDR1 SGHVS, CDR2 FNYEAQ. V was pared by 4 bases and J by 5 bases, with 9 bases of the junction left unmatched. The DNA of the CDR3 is TGTGCCAGCAGCTCCCGACTAGCGGGAGGGCTGGTGGAGACCCAGTACTTC. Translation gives CASSSRLAGGLVETQYF.

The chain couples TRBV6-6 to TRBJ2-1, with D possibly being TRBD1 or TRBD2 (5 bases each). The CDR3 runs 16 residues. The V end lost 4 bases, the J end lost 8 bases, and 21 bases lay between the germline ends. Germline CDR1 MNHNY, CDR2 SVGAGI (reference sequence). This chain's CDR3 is CASSSTPGTASYEQFF. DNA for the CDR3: TGTGCCAGCAGTTCCACACCCGGGACGGCTAGTTATGAGCAGTTCTTC.

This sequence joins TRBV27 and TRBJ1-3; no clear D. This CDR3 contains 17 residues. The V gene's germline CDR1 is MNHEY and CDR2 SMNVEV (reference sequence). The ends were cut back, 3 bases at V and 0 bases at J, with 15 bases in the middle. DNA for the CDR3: TGTGCCAGCAGTTTCTTGAAGGGCGTCTTCTCTGGAAACACCATATATTTT. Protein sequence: CASSFLKGVFSGNTIYF.

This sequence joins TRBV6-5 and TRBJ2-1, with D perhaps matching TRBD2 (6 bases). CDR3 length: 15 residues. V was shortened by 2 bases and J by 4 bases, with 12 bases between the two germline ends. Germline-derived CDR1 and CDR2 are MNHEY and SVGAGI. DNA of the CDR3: TGTGCCAGCAGTTACGGAGGGCCGGTGTACAATGAGCAGTTCTTC. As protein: CASSYGGPVYNEQFF.

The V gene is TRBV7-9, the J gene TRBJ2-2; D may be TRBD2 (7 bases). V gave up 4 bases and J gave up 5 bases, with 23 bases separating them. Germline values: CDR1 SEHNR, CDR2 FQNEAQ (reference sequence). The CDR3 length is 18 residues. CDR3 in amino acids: CASSSSKTSRGTTGELFF. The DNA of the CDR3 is TGTGCCAGCAGCTCGTCAAAGACTAGCAGGGGTACAACCGGGGAGCTGTTTTTT.

CDR3 DNA sequence: TGTGCCAGCAGTTCAACAGACAGGAAACCCGAAAACATTCAGTACTTC. This translates into CASSSTDRKPENIQYF. The V gene is TRBV28, the J gene TRBJ2-4, with TRBD1 as a possible D gene (6 bases). The CDR3 loop spans 16 amino acids. Per the germline V gene, CDR1 is MDHEN and CDR2 is SYDVKM. Trimming cost V 4 bases and J 5 bases, with 18 bases left between them.

The CDR3 nucleotides are TGTGCCATCATGGGACAGGGGCCCTACGAGCAGTACTTC. Its translation: CAIMGQGPYEQYF. The chain has TRBV28 and TRBJ2-7, with 10 bases lining up with TRBD1. V lost 10 bases, J lost 2 bases, and 5 bases stayed unmatched. CDR1 MDHEN and CDR2 SYDVKM come from the germline V gene. The CDR3 has 13 amino acids.

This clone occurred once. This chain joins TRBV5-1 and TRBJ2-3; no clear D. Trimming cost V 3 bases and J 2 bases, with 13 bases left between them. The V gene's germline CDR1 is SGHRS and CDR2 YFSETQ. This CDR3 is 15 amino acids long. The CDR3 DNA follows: TGCGCCAGCAGCTCCCTCACCGGCAACACAGATACGCAGTATTTT. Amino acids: CASSSLTGNTDTQYF.

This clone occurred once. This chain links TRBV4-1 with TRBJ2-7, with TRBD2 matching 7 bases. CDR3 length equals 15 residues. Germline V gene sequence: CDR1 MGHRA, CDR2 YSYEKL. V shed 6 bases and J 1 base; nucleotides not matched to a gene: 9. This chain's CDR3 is CASSRSSGQSYEQYF. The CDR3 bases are TGCGCCAGCAGTCGGTCTAGCGGCCAGTCCTACGAGCAGTACTTC.

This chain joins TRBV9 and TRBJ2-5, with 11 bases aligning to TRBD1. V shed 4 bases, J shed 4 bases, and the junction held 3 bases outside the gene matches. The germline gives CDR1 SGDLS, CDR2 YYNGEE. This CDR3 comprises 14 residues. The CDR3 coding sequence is TGTGCCAGCAGCCCTGGGACAGGGGGAGAGACCCAGTACTTC. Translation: CASSPGTGGETQYF.

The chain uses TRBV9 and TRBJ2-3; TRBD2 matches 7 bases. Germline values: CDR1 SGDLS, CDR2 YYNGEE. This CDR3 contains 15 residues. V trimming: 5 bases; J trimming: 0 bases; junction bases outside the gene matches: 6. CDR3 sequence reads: CASSRSGTSTDTQYF. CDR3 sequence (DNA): TGTGCCAGCAGTCGAAGCGGGACTAGCACAGATACGCAGTATTTT.

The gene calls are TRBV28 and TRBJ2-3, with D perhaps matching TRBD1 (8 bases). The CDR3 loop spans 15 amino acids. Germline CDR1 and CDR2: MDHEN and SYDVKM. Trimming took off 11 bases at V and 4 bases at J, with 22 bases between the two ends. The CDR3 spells CASTGGASVADTQYF. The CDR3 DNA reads TGTGCCTCCACAGGGGGGGCGTCAGTCGCAGATACGCAGTATTTT.

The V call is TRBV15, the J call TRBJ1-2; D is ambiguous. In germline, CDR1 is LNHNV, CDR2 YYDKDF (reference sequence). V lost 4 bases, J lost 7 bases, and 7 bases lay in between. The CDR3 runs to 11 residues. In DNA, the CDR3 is TGTGCCACCAGCACCCGTGGTGGCTACACCTTC. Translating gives CATSTRGGYTF.

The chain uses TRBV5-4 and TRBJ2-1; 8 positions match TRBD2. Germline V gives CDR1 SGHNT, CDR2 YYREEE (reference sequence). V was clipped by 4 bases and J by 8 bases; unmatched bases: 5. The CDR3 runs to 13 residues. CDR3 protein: CASSLGLGYEQFF. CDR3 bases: TGTGCCAGCAGCCTGGGACTAGGATATGAGCAGTTCTTC.

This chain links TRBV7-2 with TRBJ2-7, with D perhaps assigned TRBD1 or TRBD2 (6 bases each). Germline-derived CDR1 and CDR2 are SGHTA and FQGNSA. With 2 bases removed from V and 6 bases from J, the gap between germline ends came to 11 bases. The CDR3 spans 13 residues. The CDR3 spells CASSLSRGAEQYF. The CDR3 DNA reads TGTGCCAGCAGCTTAAGTAGGGGGGCCGAGCAGTACTTC.

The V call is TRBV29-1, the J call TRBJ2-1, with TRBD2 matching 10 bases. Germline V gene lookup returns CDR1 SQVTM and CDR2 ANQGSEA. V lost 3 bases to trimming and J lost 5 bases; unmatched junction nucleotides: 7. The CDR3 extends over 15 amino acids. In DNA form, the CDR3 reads TGCAGCGTTGACGGGTGGACTAGCGGCCACAATGAGCAGTTCTTC. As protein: CSVDGWTSGHNEQFF.